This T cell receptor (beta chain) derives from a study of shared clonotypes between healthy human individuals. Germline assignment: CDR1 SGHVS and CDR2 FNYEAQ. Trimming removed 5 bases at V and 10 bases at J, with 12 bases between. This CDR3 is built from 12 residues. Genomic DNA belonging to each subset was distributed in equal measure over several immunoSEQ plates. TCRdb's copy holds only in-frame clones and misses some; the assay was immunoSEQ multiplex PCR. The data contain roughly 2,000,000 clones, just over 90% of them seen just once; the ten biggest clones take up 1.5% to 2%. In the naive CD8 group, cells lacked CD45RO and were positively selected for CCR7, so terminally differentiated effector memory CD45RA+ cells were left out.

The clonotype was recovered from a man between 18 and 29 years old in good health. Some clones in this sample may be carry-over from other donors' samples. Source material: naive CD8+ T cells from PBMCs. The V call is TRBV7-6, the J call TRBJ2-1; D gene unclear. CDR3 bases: TGTGCCAGCAGCCCTTCCAATGAGGAGCAGTTCTTC. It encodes CASSPSNEEQFF.